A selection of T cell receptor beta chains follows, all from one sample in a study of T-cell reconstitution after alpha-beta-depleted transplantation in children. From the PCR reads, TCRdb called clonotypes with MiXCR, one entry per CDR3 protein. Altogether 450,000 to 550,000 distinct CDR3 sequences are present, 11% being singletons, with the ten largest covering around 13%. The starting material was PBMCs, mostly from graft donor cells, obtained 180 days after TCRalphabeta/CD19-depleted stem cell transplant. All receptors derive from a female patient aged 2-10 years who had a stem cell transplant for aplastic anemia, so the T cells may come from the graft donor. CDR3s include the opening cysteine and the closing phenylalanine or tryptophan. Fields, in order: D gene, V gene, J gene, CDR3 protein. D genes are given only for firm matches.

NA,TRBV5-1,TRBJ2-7,CASSLASFGEQYF
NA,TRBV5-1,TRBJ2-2,CASSLGVTGELFF
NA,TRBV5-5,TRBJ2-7,CASSPEASSYEQYF
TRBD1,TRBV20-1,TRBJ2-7,CSACYPGQVEYEQYF
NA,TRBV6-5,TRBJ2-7,CASSYSRDREGFYEQYF
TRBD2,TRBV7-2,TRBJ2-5,CASSLALAGGVETQYF
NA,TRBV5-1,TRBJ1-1,CASKRERQTTEAFF
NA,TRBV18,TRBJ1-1,CASSPPPRVTEAFF
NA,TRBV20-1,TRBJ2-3,CSATSADGDTQYF
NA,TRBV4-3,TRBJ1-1,CASSQPNRVTEAFF